Below are 26 T cell receptor beta chains sequenced from a single sample in a study of regulatory T cells in long-lasting Graves disease. Libraries of TCR beta came from iRepertoire HTBI primers plus Arm-PCR of CDR3 regions. Via MiXCR, TCRdb re-called the multiplex PCR reads, giving one row per CDR3 protein. This sample has roughly 420,000 distinct CDR3 sequences, with 14% found just once. Sample time point: newly diagnosed GD, antithyroid drugs for less than 3 months. PBMC-extracted RNA yielded the TCR library. These records were also assigned to another study, of T cells in Graves' hyperthyroidism and ophthalmopathy.

This material consisted of peripheral blood mononuclear cells (PBMCs), taken at new diagnosis, from a patient treated with antithyroid drugs. Receptors were obtained from a woman between 50 and 59 years old with Graves disease.

There are many counts of this clonotype. The rearrangement joins TRBV12-3 or TRBV12-4 to TRBJ1-5; D possibly corresponds to TRBD1 (5 bases). Trimming removed 3 bases at V and 6 bases at J, with 9 bases between. The CDR3 consists of 13 residues. CDR3: CASSFAQGQPQHF. For the CDR3, the DNA is TGTGCCAGCAGTTTCGCCCAGGGTCAGCCCCAGCATTTT.

The table lists this clonotype with a few counts. The chain has TRBV4-1 and TRBJ1-2; tentative D call: TRBD1 (6 bases). The CDR3 covers 12 residues. V was trimmed by 6 bases and J by 8 bases, leaving 13 bases between them. The germline V gene encodes CDR1 MGHRA and CDR2 YSYEKL. CDR3 sequence reads: CASSPGGQGYTF. The CDR3 nucleotides read TGCGCCAGCAGTCCCGGGGGGCAGGGCTACACCTTC.

This clonotype has ten or more counts. This chain uses TRBV27 with TRBJ2-1, with 7 bases matching TRBD1. Per germline, CDR1 MNHEY and CDR2 SMNVEV (reference sequence). The CDR3 runs to 15 residues. The V segment lost 4 bases and the J segment 5 bases; nucleotides outside the gene matches: 8. The CDR3 region is CASSYRGSSNNEQFF. The CDR3 coding sequence is TGTGCCAGCAGTTACAGGGGATCCTCTAACAATGAGCAGTTCTTC.

This clonotype was found many times. The genes are TRBV27 and TRBJ1-4; D call uncertain. Trimming removed 5 bases at V and 2 bases at J, with 15 bases between. Germline loops: CDR1 MNHEY, CDR2 SMNVEV (reference sequence). The CDR3 is 16 residues long. CDR3 DNA: TGTGCCAGCAGTCCCATCTCTGTCGGGACTAATGAAAAACTGTTTTTT. Translating gives CASSPISVGTNEKLFF.

This clonotype was detected many times. This chain joins TRBV20-1 and TRBJ1-2; D is undetermined. V lost 4 bases, J lost 4 bases, and 10 bases lay in between. CDR3 length: 12 residues. CDR1 is DFQATT, CDR2 SNEGSKA, per germline (reference sequence). CDR3 amino acids: CSATTGSYGYTF. The DNA of the CDR3 is TGCAGTGCTACCACCGGGAGCTATGGCTACACCTTC.

This clonotype occurred a few times. The chain links TRBV19 to TRBJ2-1; TRBD2 agrees at 11 bases. Trimming removed 6 bases from V and 10 bases from J; junction bases left unmatched: 8. Germline assignment: CDR1 LNHDA and CDR2 SQIVND (reference sequence). CDR3 length equals 14 residues. The CDR3, as DNA: TGTGCCAGTAGCCGACTAGCGGGAACAGGCGAGCAGTTCTTC. This translates into CASSRLAGTGEQFF.

The chain is built from TRBV30 and TRBJ2-2; no firm D call. The germline V gene encodes CDR1 GTSNPN and CDR2 SVGIG (reference sequence). There are 12 residues in the CDR3. V dropped 5 bases and J dropped 4 bases, with 8 bases sitting between them. As DNA, the CDR3 is TGTGCCTGGGGTCTAGGCACCGGGGAGCTGTTTTTT. This gives the protein CAWGLGTGELFF.

This clonotype was detected a few times. This chain connects TRBV12-3 or TRBV12-4 to TRBJ2-3; 10 nucleotides match TRBD2. CDR3 length: 16 amino acids. V shed 7 bases, J shed 1 base, and the junction held 8 bases outside the gene matches. The chain's CDR3 is CASTLGLAKGTDTQYF. CDR3 nucleotide sequence: TGTGCCAGCACACTGGGACTAGCGAAGGGCACAGATACGCAGTATTTT.

This clonotype was detected many times. The chain uses TRBV7-9 and TRBJ2-7, with D maybe TRBD1 (6 bases). CDR1 SEHNR and CDR2 FQNEAQ come from the germline V gene (reference sequence). Trimming removed 5 bases from V and 1 base from J, with 15 bases in between. This CDR3 has 15 residues. The CDR3 region is CASSPRTTGSYEQYF. The CDR3 nucleotides are TGTGCCAGCAGCCCTCGCACGACAGGTTCCTACGAGCAGTACTTC.

The rearrangement uses TRBV19 and TRBJ1-2, with TRBD1 identical over 7 bases. The germline V gene has CDR1 LNHDA and CDR2 SQIVND (reference sequence). V lost 7 bases to trimming and J lost 7 bases; unmatched junction nucleotides: 15. CDR3 size: 15 residues. The CDR3 DNA reads TGTGCCAGTATGCTAAGGGACAGCCACCTATTTGGCTACACCTTC. It is translated as CASMLRDSHLFGYTF.

This clonotype has a handful of counts. V and J are TRBV2 and TRBJ1-5, with no clear D. Trimming took 5 bases from V and 4 from J, leaving 12 bases between them. The CDR3 runs to 14 residues. Germline CDR1 SNHLY, CDR2 FYNNEI. For the CDR3, the DNA is TGTGCCAGCAGTCGCGACGTGGGAAATCAGCCCCAGCATTTT. Translation: CASSRDVGNQPQHF.

This clonotype was seen ten or more times. V usage is TRBV11-2 and J usage is TRBJ1-2, with a weak D call TRBD1 (6 bases). V gave up 4 bases and J gave up 3 bases, with 24 bases separating them. Germline CDR1 SGHAT, CDR2 FQNNGV. The CDR3 length is 18 residues. The chain's CDR3 is CASSSKGTGWGQDYGYTF. In nucleotides, the CDR3 is TGTGCCAGCAGCTCAAAGGGTACTGGTTGGGGGCAGGACTATGGCTACACCTTC.

Many counts were recorded for this clonotype. CDR3 region: CASSLGTSGSNEQYF. The CDR3 region has the DNA TGTGCCAGCAGTTTAGGGACTAGCGGGAGTAACGAGCAGTACTTC. This chain joins TRBV27 and TRBJ2-7, with 14 bases identical to TRBD2. CDR1 is MNHEY, CDR2 SMNVEV, per germline (reference sequence). The CDR3 has 15 amino acids. The V gene end was trimmed by 2 bases and the J gene end by 5 bases; junction bases not matched to a gene: 2.

The rearrangement joins TRBV27 to TRBJ2-7, with 7 bases matching TRBD1. Germline V lookup: CDR1 MNHEY, CDR2 SMNVEV (reference sequence). CDR3 size: 13 residues. Trimming took 2 bases from V and 5 from J; bases not matched to a gene: 3. The CDR3 reads CASSLNRGHEQYF. In nucleotides, the CDR3 is TGTGCCAGCAGTTTAAATAGGGGGCACGAGCAGTACTTC.

V is TRBV4-2 and J is TRBJ2-5; 7 bases are shared with TRBD1. Unmatched junction bases numbered 8, after V lost 3 bases and J lost 4 bases. Germline V CDR1 and CDR2: LGHNA, YNFKEQ. The CDR3 has 15 amino acids. The CDR3: CASSHFRQGGETQYF. The CDR3 DNA follows: TGTGCCAGCAGCCATTTCAGACAGGGTGGAGAGACCCAGTACTTC.

V gene TRBV5-1 combines with J gene TRBJ2-2, with a possible D match to TRBD2 (5 bases). The CDR3 is 15 residues long. Germline CDR1 reads SGHRS; CDR2 reads YFSETQ. V was clipped by 2 bases and J by 1 base, with 9 bases between them. CDR3 loop: CASSFFSENTGELFF. CDR3 nucleotide sequence: TGCGCCAGCAGCTTTTTTAGCGAGAACACCGGGGAGCTGTTTTTT.

This clonotype was seen repeatedly, ten times or more. The V and J genes are TRBV6-1 and TRBJ2-1, with TRBD1 matching 8 bases. This CDR3 has 15 residues. After removal of 1 base from V and 6 bases from J, the junction contained 5 bases not matched to a gene. The germline gives CDR1 MNHNS, CDR2 SASEGT. CDR3 sequence reads: CASSEGTGSANEQFF. As DNA, the CDR3 is TGTGCCAGCAGTGAAGGGACAGGGTCTGCCAATGAGCAGTTCTTC.

The table lists this clonotype with many counts. The V call is TRBV28, the J call TRBJ1-1, with D possibly TRBD1 on 6 matching bases. The germline gives CDR1 MDHEN, CDR2 SYDVKM. CDR3 length: 14 residues. V was cut by 4 bases and J by 1 base, with 10 bases left in between. The chain's CDR3 is CASSWTAPNTEAFF. DNA for the CDR3: TGTGCCAGCAGTTGGACAGCGCCGAACACTGAAGCTTTCTTT. Drawing the rest from reference TRBV28 and TRBJ1-1, the complete variable domain is DVKVTQSSRYLVKRTGEKVFLECVQDMDHENMFWYRQDPGLGLRLIYFSYDVKMKEKGDIPEGYSVSREKKERFSLILESASTNQTSMYLCASSWTAPNTEAFFGQGTRLTVV.

This clonotype was seen more than once but under ten times. The chain recombines TRBV6-5 with TRBJ1-1; no definite D call. The CDR3 sequence is 15 residues long. V was trimmed by 0 bases and J by 5 bases, leaving 13 bases between them. Germline assignment: CDR1 MNHEY and CDR2 SVGAGI. The CDR3 DNA is TGTGCCAGCAGTTACTCAGGGATACTAGGGACTGAAGCTTTCTTT. Translating gives CASSYSGILGTEAFF.

In this sample, this clonotype turned up many times. The V and J genes are TRBV6-1 and TRBJ2-5; 13 bases match TRBD2. The CDR3 has 15 amino acids. From germline, CDR1 is MNHNS and CDR2 SASEGT. After removal of 6 bases from V and 5 bases from J, the junction contained 6 bases not matched to a gene. CDR3 amino acids: CASRPLAGGPETQYF. DNA for the CDR3: TGTGCCAGCAGACCACTAGCGGGAGGGCCCGAGACCCAGTACTTC.

This clonotype was seen ten or more times. J is TRBJ2-7 and V is TRBV2; the D call may be TRBD1 or TRBD2 (7 bases each). Trimming cost V 2 bases and J 4 bases, with 15 bases left between them. The CDR3 has 15 amino acids. Germline V gene sequence: CDR1 SNHLY, CDR2 FYNNEI. The CDR3 sequence: CASSERAGGAYEQYF. In DNA, the CDR3 is TGTGCCAGCAGTGAAAGGGCAGGGGGGGCTTACGAGCAGTACTTC.

In this sample, this clonotype turned up many times. DNA of the CDR3: TGTGCCAGCAGCCTTGACAGGGGGCGTTTCAATGAGCAGTTCTTC. Protein product: CASSLDRGRFNEQFF. The rearrangement joins TRBV7-8 to TRBJ2-1; 10 bases match TRBD1. V shed 5 bases and J 6 bases; nucleotides not matched to a gene: 7. Germline CDR1 and CDR2: SGHVS and FQNEAQ. There are 15 residues in the CDR3.

This clonotype was seen at least ten times. This chain connects TRBV28 to TRBJ2-7, with D unresolved. This CDR3 has 13 amino acids. V lost 1 base to trimming and J lost 4 bases, with 8 bases between them. Germline V gene sequence: CDR1 MDHEN, CDR2 SYDVKM. For the CDR3, the DNA is TGTGCCAGCAGTTTATTGGCCACTTACGAGCAGTACTTC. Amino acids: CASSLLATYEQYF.

V and J are TRBV6-2 or TRBV6-3 and TRBJ1-2; D call uncertain. The CDR3 sequence is 14 residues long. With 5 bases removed from V and 2 bases from J, the gap between germline ends came to 12 bases. Germline V gene lookup returns CDR1 MNHEY and CDR2 SVGEGT. This CDR3 reads CASSVPGVNYGYTF. The CDR3 nucleotides are TGTGCCAGCAGTGTACCGGGAGTAAACTATGGCTACACCTTC.

In this sample, this clonotype turned up a few times. The V call is TRBV10-3, the J call TRBJ1-1, with 7 bases matching TRBD1. The CDR3 spans 12 residues. From germline, CDR1 is ENHRY and CDR2 SYGVKD. Losses at the gene ends were 6 bases for V and 7 bases for J; bases not matched to a gene: 5. For the CDR3, the DNA is TGTGCCATCAGCGCGGGGGACAGTGAAGCTTTCTTT. This translates into CAISAGDSEAFF.

In this sample, this clonotype turned up many times. The genes are TRBV2 and TRBJ2-1, with a weak D call TRBD2 (6 bases). With 6 bases removed from V and 13 bases from J, the gap between germline ends came to 13 bases. This CDR3 is built from 11 residues. Germline CDR1 is SNHLY and CDR2 is FYNNEI. CDR3 residues: CASRIPGTQFF. CDR3 nucleotides: TGTGCCAGCAGGATCCCCGGGACTCAGTTCTTC.